Reported below is one T cell receptor beta chain. What was amplified from RNA transcripts were TCR beta CDR3 regions. The HTBI primer set was used in a first-round RT-PCR of the TCR CDR3. MiXCR, applied by TCRdb to the multiplex PCR reads, yields one record per CDR3 protein. Altogether hundreds of thousands of distinct CDR3 sequences are present, 45% being singletons, with the ten largest covering 6.5% to 9%. The record originates from a study of T cells in Graves' hyperthyroidism and ophthalmopathy. Germline lookup yields CDR1 LGHNT and CDR2 FRNRAP. The CDR3 extends over 14 amino acids. The trim removed 6 bases at V and 0 bases at J, leaving 0 bases unmatched.

The TCR was taken from an adult man with Graves' disease, either hyperthyroidism or ophthalmopathy (not recorded which). The chain is built from TRBV12-5 and TRBJ2-5, with 11 positions matching TRBD2. The sequencing sample was made of peripheral blood or thyroid tissue (not recorded which). The CDR3 is CASGGLADQETQYF. The CDR3 bases are TGTGCTAGTGGGGGACTAGCGGACCAAGAGACCCAGTACTTC.